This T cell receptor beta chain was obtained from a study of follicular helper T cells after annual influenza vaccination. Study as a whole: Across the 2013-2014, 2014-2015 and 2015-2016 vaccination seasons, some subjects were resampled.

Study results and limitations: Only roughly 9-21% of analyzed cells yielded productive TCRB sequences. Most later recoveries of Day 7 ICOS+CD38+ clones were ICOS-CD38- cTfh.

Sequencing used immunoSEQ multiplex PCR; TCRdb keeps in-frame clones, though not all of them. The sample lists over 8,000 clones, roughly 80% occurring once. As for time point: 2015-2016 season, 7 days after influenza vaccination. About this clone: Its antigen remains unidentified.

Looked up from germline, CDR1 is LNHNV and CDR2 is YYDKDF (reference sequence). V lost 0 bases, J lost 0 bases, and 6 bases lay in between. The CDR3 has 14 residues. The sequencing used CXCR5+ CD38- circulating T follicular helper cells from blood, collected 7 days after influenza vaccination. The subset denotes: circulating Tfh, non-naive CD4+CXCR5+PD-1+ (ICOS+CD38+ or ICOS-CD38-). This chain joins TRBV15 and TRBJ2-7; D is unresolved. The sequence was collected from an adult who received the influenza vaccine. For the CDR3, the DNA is TGTGCCACCAGCAGAGATGGTGCCTCCTACGAGCAGTACTTC. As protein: CATSRDGASYEQYF.